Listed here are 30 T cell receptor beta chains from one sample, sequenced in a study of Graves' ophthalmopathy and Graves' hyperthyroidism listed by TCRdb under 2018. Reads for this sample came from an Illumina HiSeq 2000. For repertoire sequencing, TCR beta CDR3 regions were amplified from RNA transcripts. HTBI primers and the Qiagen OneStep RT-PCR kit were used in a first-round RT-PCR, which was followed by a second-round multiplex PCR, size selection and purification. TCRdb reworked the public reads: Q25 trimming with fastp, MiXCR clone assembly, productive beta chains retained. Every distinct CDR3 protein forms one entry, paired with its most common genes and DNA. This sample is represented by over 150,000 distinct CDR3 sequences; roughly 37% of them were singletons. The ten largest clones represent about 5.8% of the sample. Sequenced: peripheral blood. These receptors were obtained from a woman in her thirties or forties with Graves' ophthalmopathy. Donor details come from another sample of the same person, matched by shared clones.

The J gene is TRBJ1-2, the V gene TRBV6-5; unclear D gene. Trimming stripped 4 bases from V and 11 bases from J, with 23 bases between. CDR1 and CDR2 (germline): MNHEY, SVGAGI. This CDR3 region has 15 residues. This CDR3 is CASSLARILRYDYTF. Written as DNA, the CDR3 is TGTGCCAGCAGTTTAGCACGTATACTCCGCTATGATTACACCTTC.

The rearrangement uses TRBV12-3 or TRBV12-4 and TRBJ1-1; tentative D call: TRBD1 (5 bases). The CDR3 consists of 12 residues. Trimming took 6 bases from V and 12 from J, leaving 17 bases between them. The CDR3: CASSGTPEESFF. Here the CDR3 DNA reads TGTGCCAGCAGCGGGACCCCCGAAGAATCTTTCTTT.

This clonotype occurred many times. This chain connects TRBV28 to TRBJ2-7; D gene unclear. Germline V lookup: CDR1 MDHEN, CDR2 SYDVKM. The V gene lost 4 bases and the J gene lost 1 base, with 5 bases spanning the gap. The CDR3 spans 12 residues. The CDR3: CASSSQSYEQYF. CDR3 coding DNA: TGTGCCAGCAGTTCACAGTCCTACGAGCAGTACTTC.

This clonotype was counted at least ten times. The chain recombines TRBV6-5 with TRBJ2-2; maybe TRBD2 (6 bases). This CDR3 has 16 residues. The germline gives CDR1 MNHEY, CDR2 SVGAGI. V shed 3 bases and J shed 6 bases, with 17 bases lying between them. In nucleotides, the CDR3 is TGTGCCAGCAGTTATGAGGGTGGGGGGTATCCCGGGGAGCTGTTTTTT. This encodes CASSYEGGGYPGELFF.

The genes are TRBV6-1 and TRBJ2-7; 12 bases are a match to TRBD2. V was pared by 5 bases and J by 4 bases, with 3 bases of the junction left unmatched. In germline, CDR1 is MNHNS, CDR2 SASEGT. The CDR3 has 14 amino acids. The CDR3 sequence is CASSQTSGSYEQYF. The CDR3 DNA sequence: TGTGCCAGCAGTCAGACTAGCGGGAGTTACGAGCAGTACTTC.

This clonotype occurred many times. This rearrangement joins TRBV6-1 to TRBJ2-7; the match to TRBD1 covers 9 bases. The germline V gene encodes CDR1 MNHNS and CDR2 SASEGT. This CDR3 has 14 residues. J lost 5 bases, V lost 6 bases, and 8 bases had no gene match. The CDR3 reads CASSQGQGIDEQYF. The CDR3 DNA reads TGTGCCAGCAGCCAGGGACAGGGTATCGACGAGCAGTACTTC.

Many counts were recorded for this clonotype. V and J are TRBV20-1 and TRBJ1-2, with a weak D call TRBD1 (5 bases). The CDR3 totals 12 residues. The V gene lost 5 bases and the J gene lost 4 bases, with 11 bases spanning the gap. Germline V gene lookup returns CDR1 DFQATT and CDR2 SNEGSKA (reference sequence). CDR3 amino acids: CSAGGTAYGYTF. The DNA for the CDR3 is TGCAGTGCTGGCGGGACGGCCTATGGCTACACCTTC.

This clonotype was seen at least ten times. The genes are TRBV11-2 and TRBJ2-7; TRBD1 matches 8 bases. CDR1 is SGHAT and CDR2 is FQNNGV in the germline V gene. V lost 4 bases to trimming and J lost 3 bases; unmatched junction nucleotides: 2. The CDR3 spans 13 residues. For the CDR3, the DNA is TGTGCCAGCAGCTGGGGACAGGTCTACGAGCAGTACTTC. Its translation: CASSWGQVYEQYF.

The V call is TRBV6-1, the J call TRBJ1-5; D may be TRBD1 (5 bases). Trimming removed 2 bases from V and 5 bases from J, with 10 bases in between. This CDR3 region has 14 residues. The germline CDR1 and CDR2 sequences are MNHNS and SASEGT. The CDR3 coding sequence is TGTGCCAGCAGTGAACCAGGGCTCGATCAGCCCCAGCATTTT. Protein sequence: CASSEPGLDQPQHF.

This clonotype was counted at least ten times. CDR3 in amino acids: CAWSASWNTEAFF. CDR3 DNA: TGTGCCTGGAGTGCCTCATGGAACACTGAAGCTTTCTTT. The chain is built from TRBV30 and TRBJ1-1, with unresolved D. CDR1 and CDR2 (germline): GTSNPN, SVGIG (reference sequence). The CDR3 length is 13 residues. Trimming left V 1 base short and J 1 base short, with 7 bases between.

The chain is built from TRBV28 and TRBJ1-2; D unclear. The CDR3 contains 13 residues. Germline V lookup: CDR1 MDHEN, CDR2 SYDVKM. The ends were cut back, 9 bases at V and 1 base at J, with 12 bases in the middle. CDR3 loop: CASRLLGNYGYTF. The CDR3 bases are TGTGCCAGTCGCCTCTTGGGTAACTATGGCTACACCTTC.

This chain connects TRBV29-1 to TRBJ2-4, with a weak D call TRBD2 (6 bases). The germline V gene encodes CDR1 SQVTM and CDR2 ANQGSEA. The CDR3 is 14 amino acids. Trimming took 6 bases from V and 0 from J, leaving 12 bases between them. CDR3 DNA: TGCAGCGTCGTCGGCGGGATAGCCAAAAACATTCAGTACTTC. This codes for CSVVGGIAKNIQYF. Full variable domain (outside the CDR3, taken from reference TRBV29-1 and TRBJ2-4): SAVISQKPSRDICQRGTSLTIQCQVDSQVTMMFWYRQQPGQSLTLIATANQGSEATYESGFVIDKFPISRPNLTFSTLTVSNMSPEDSSIYLCSVVGGIAKNIQYFGAGTRLSVL.

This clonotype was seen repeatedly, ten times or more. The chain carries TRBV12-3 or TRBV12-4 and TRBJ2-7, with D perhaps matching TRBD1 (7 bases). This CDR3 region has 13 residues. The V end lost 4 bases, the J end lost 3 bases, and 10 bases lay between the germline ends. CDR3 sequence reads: CASSYRGGYEQYF. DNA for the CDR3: TGTGCCAGCAGTTACAGGGGAGGCTACGAGCAGTACTTC.

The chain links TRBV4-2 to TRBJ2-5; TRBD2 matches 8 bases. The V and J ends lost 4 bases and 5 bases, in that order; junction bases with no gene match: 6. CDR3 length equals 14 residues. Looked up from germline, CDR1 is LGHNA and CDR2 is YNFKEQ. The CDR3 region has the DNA TGTGCCAGCAGCCCAGCGGGAGTCCAGGAGACCCAGTACTTC. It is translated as CASSPAGVQETQYF.

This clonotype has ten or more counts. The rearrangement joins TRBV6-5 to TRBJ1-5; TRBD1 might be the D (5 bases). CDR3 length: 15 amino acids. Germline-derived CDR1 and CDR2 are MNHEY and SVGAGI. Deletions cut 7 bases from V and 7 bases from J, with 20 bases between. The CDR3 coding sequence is TGTGCCAGCACCCGGGACCGAGGGTCGGGCCAGCCCCAGCATTTT. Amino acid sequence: CASTRDRGSGQPQHF.

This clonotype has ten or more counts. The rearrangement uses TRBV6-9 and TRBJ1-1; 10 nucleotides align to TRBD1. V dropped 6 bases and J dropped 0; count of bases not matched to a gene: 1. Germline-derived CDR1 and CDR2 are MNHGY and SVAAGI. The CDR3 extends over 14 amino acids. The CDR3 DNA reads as TGTGCCAGCAGGGACAGGGGGTTGAACACTGAAGCTTTCTTT. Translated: CASRDRGLNTEAFF.

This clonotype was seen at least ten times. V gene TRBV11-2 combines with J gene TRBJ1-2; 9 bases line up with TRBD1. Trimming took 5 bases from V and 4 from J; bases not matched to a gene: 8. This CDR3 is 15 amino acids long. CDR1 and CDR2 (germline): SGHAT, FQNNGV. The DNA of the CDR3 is TGTGCCAGCAGCCGGGACAGGGAATGGAGCTATGGCTACACCTTC. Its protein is CASSRDREWSYGYTF.

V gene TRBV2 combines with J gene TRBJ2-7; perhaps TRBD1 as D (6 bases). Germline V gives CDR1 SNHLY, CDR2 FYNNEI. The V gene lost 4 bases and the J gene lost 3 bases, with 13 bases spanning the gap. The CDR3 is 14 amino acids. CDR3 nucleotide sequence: TGTGCCAGCAGTGGGATGGACAGACTCTACGAGCAGTACTTC. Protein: CASSGMDRLYEQYF.

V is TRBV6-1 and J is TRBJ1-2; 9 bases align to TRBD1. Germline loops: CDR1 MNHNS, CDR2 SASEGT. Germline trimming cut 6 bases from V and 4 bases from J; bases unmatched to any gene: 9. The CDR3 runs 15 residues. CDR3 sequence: CASSAGTGLTYGYTF. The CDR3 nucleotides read TGTGCCAGCAGCGCCGGGACAGGGTTGACCTATGGCTACACCTTC.

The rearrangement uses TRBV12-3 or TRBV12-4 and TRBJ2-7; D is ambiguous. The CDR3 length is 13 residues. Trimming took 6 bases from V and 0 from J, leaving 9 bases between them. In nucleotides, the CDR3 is TGTGCCAGCAGAAACGAGAGCTCCTACGAGCAGTACTTC. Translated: CASRNESSYEQYF.

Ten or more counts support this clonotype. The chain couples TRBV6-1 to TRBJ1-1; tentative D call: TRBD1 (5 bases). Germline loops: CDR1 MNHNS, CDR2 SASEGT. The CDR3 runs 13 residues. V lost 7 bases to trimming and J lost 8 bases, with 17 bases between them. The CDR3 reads CASTLTGAPEAFF. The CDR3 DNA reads TGTGCCAGCACCCTCACAGGAGCCCCCGAAGCTTTCTTT.

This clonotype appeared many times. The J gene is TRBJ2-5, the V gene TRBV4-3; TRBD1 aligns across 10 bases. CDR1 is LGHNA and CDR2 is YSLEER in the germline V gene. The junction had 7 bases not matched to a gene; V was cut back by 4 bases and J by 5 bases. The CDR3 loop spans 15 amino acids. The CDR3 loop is CASSRREGQGETQYF. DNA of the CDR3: TGCGCCAGCAGCCGACGTGAGGGACAGGGGGAGACCCAGTACTTC.

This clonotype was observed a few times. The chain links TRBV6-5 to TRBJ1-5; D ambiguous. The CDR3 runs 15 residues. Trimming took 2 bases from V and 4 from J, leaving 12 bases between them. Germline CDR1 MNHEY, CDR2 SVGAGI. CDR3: CASSYGKGGNQPQHF. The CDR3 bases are TGTGCCAGCAGTTACGGAAAGGGTGGGAATCAGCCCCAGCATTTT.

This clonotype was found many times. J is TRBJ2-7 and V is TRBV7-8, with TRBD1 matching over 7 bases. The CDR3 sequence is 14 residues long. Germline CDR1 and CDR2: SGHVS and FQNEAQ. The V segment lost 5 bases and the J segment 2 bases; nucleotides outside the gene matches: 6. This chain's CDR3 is CASSNRDRTYEQYF. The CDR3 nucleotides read TGTGCCAGCAGCAACCGGGACAGAACCTACGAGCAGTACTTC.

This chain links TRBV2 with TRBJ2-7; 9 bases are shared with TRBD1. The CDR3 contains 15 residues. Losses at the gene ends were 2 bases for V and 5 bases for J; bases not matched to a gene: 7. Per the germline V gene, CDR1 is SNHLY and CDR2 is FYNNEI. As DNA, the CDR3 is TGTGCCAGCAGTGAAATCGGGACAGGGATCGACGAGCAGTACTTC. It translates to CASSEIGTGIDEQYF.

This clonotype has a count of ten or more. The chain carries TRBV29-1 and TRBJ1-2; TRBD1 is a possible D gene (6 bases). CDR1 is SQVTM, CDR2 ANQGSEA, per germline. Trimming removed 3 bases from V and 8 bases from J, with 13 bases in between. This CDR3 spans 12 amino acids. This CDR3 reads CSVDRGALGYTF. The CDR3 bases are TGCAGCGTTGACAGGGGTGCCCTAGGCTACACCTTC.

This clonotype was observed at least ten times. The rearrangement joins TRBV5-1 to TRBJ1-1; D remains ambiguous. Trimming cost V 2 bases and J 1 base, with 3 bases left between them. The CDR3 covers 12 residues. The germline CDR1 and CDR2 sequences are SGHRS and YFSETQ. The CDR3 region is CASSFGNTEAFF. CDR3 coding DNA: TGCGCCAGCAGCTTCGGGAACACTGAAGCTTTCTTT.

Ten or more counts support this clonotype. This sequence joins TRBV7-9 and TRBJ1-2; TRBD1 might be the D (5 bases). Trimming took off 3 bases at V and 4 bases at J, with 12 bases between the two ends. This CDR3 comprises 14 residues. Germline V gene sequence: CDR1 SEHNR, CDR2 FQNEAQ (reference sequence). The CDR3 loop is CASSFGTEAYGYTF. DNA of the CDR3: TGTGCCAGCAGCTTTGGGACGGAAGCCTATGGCTACACCTTC. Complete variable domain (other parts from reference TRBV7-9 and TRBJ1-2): DTGVSQNPRHKITKRGQNVTFRCDPISEHNRLYWYRQTLGQGPEFLTYFQNEAQLEKSRLLSDRFSAERPKGSFSTLEIQRTEQGDSAMYLCASSFGTEAYGYTFGSGTRLTVV.

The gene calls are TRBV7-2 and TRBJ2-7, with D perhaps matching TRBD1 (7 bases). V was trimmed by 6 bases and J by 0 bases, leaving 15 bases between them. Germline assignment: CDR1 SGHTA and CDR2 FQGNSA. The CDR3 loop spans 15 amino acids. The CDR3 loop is CASREGTVSSYEQYF. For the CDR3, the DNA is TGTGCCAGCAGGGAGGGGACAGTAAGCTCCTACGAGCAGTACTTC.

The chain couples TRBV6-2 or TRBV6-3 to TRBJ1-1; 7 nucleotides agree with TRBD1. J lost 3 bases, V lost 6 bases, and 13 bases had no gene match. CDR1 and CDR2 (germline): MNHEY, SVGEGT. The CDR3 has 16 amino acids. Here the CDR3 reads CASRSGTVLLYTEAFF. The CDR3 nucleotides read TGTGCCAGCAGATCCGGGACAGTGCTGTTGTACACTGAAGCTTTCTTT.